One sample yielded the 17 T cell receptor beta chains listed below, sequenced in a study of radiotherapy plus CTLA-4 blockade in lung cancer. The protocol was immunoSEQ multiplex PCR, while the TCRdb copy is restricted to in-frame clones and leaves out a portion. The sample shows about 77,000 clones, nearly 75% of them seen only once. The sample consisted of peripheral blood, taken from a patient treated with radiotherapy plus ipilimumab. These receptors were taken from a human donor with non-small cell lung cancer whose response to radiotherapy plus ipilimumab could not be evaluated.

This sequence joins TRBV28 and TRBJ1-4; 9 bases fit TRBD1. The CDR3 is made up of 15 amino acids. Germline CDR1 reads MDHEN; CDR2 reads SYDVKM. V lost 5 bases to trimming and J lost 10 bases; unmatched junction nucleotides: 11. The chain's CDR3 is CASSDSGTGLIKLFF. The CDR3 DNA sequence: TGTGCCAGCAGTGACTCCGGGACAGGGCTGATAAAACTGTTTTTT. The variable domain in full, completed from reference TRBV28 and TRBJ1-4, reads DVKVTQSSRYLVKRTGEKVFLECVQDMDHENMFWYRQDPGLGLRLIYFSYDVKMKEKGDIPEGYSVSREKKERFSLILESASTNQTSMYLCASSDSGTGLIKLFFGSGTQLSVL.

This chain uses TRBV2 with TRBJ2-7; TRBD1 aligns across 9 bases. The CDR3 covers 14 residues. CDR1 and CDR2 from the germline V gene are SNHLY and FYNNEI. V lost 7 bases to trimming and J lost 0 bases; unmatched junction nucleotides: 4. CDR3 in amino acids: CASKGQGSSYEQYF. CDR3 in DNA: TGTGCCAGCAAAGGACAGGGGAGCTCCTACGAGCAGTACTTC.

The gene calls are TRBV15 and TRBJ1-2; 12 nucleotides match TRBD1. The J segment lost 2 bases and the V segment lost 5 bases, leaving 12 bases of the junction unmatched. The CDR3 contains 18 residues. Germline assignment: CDR1 LNHNV and CDR2 YYDKDF (reference sequence). CDR3 region: CATSRRDRGRIWNYGYTF. The CDR3 bases are TGTGCCACCAGCCGACGGGACAGGGGGCGCATTTGGAACTATGGCTACACCTTC.

The rearrangement links TRBV7-8 to TRBJ1-1, with TRBD1 matching over 7 bases. Germline lookup yields CDR1 SGHVS and CDR2 FQNEAQ. This CDR3 is 13 amino acids long. The J segment lost 4 bases and the V segment lost 5 bases, leaving 4 bases of the junction unmatched. The CDR3 DNA sequence: TGTGCCAGCAGCGCCCGACAGGGCACTGAAGCTTTCTTT. This translates into CASSARQGTEAFF.

The CDR3 sequence is CASSLQGFYGYTF. CDR3 DNA: TGTGCCAGCAGTTTACAGGGATTCTATGGCTACACCTTC. The rearrangement joins TRBV28 to TRBJ1-2; D perhaps matches TRBD1 (5 bases). V lost 2 bases and J 4 bases, leaving 8 bases between the germline ends. The length of the CDR3 is 13 residues. Germline assignment: CDR1 MDHEN and CDR2 SYDVKM.

V usage is TRBV5-5 and J usage is TRBJ2-5; 9 nucleotides align to TRBD2. J was trimmed by 2 bases and V by 0 bases; bases with no gene match: 5. Germline V lookup: CDR1 SGHKS, CDR2 YYEKEE (reference sequence). The CDR3 spans 16 residues. The CDR3 DNA reads as TGTGCCAGCAGCTTGGCCACTAGCGGGCCTCAAGAGACCCAGTACTTC. The encoded protein is CASSLATSGPQETQYF.

This chain connects TRBV5-1 to TRBJ1-3, with D possibly TRBD1 on 6 matching bases. The germline V and J ends were trimmed by 1 base and 0 bases, with 11 bases remaining between them. The germline CDR1 and CDR2 sequences are SGHRS and YFSETQ. This CDR3 is 16 amino acids long. For the CDR3, the DNA is TGCGCCAGCAGCTTGACGGGCAGGGGCTCTGGAAACACCATATATTTT. Translation gives CASSLTGRGSGNTIYF. The whole variable domain, remainder taken from reference TRBV5-1 and TRBJ1-3, is KAGVTQTPRYLIKTRGQQVTLSCSPISGHRSVSWYQQTPGQGLQFLFEYFSETQRNKGNFPGRFSGRQFSNSRSEMNVSTLELGDSALYLCASSLTGRGSGNTIYFGEGSWLTVV.

The chain couples TRBV7-8 to TRBJ2-3; D is perhaps TRBD2 (7 bases). Trimming shortened V by 1 base and J by 4 bases, and 21 bases separated the two germline ends. The germline gives CDR1 SGHVS, CDR2 FQNEAQ. CDR3 size: 18 residues. The DNA for the CDR3 is TGTGCCAGCAGCTTAGGGCGTGTAGGACTAGGGGGGGCAGATACGCAGTATTTT. It translates to CASSLGRVGLGGADTQYF.

The V and J genes are TRBV28 and TRBJ1-1; possibly TRBD1 for D (6 bases). The CDR3 consists of 13 residues. Looked up from germline, CDR1 is MDHEN and CDR2 is SYDVKM. V was cut by 5 bases and J by 11 bases, with 18 bases left in between. CDR3 bases: TGTGCCAGCAGTCAGGGGACACTACAACACGCTTTCTTT. Its translation is CASSQGTLQHAFF.

V is TRBV11-2 and J is TRBJ2-2; 8 positions agree with TRBD2. This CDR3 has 14 amino acids. Germline CDR1 SGHAT, CDR2 FQNNGV. Trimming removed 10 bases from V and 4 bases from J; junction bases left unmatched: 8. CDR3 coding DNA: TGTGCCACCAGTAAGCGGGAGACCACCGGGGAGCTGTTTTTT. This translates into CATSKRETTGELFF.

V is TRBV2 and J is TRBJ1-5; D perhaps matches TRBD1 (5 bases). The CDR3 extends over 13 amino acids. Germline assignment: CDR1 SNHLY and CDR2 FYNNEI. V shed 4 bases and J shed 4 bases, with 8 bases lying between them. As DNA, the CDR3 is TGTGCCAGCAGTGTGGGGCCTAATCAGCCCCAGCATTTT. Protein: CASSVGPNQPQHF.

The chain links TRBV7-9 to TRBJ1-1, with D unclear. Germline V lookup: CDR1 SEHNR, CDR2 FQNEAQ (reference sequence). The V end lost 0 bases, the J end lost 4 bases, and 9 bases lay between the germline ends. This CDR3 has 14 residues. CDR3 bases: TGTGCCAGCAGCTTAGCGGTAGCAATCACTGAAGCTTTCTTT. This gives the protein CASSLAVAITEAFF.

This chain uses TRBV9 with TRBJ1-1; the D is unclear. Germline lookup yields CDR1 SGDLS and CDR2 YYNGEE. This CDR3 has 12 residues. Trimming removed 3 bases at V and 3 bases at J, with 6 bases between. The CDR3 DNA is TGTGCCAGCAGCGGGGAGGACACTGAAGCTTTCTTT. Protein: CASSGEDTEAFF.

The V and J genes are TRBV5-4 and TRBJ1-4; TRBD1 aligns across 10 bases. The V gene's germline CDR1 is SGHNT and CDR2 YYREEE (reference sequence). The CDR3 sequence is 15 residues long. V was clipped by 4 bases and J by 5 bases; unmatched bases: 5. The CDR3 nucleotides are TGTGCCAGCAGCATCCAGGGACAGGGGAATGAAAAACTGTTTTTT. It specifies CASSIQGQGNEKLFF.

Only one count was recorded for this clone. CDR3 amino acids: CSVGSSFNQPQHF. The CDR3 DNA follows: TGCAGCGTCGGGAGCAGCTTCAATCAGCCCCAGCATTTT. This chain uses TRBV29-1 with TRBJ1-5; unclear D gene. Looked up from germline, CDR1 is SQVTM and CDR2 is ANQGSEA. This CDR3 contains 13 residues. Trimming removed 6 bases from V and 3 bases from J, with 12 bases in between.

This clone was seen a few times. The genes are TRBV6-6 and TRBJ2-7; 7 nucleotides align to TRBD2. Germline V lookup: CDR1 MNHNY, CDR2 SVGAGI (reference sequence). J gave up 6 bases and V 10 bases, and 12 bases lay outside the gene matches. This CDR3 has 13 amino acids. The CDR3 sequence is CAIATSEKGEQYF. CDR3 nucleotides: TGTGCCATAGCCACTAGCGAGAAAGGCGAGCAGTACTTC.

This chain uses TRBV5-6 with TRBJ2-6; TRBD2 is a possible D gene (6 bases). The germline CDR1 and CDR2 sequences are SGHDT and YYEEEE. The CDR3 spans 16 residues. Trimming shortened V by 0 bases and J by 0 bases, and 7 bases separated the two germline ends. The CDR3 here is CASSLVGGSGANVLTF. The CDR3 DNA follows: TGTGCCAGCAGCTTGGTCGGGGGCTCTGGGGCCAACGTCCTGACTTTC.